This is a list of T cell receptor beta chains from one sample in a study of CD8 T cells in Susac syndrome. TCRdb itself ran the immunoSEQ multiplex PCR reads through MiXCR, one entry per CDR3 protein. The table shows roughly 190,000 distinct CDR3 sequences, with almost 96% occurring only once. Source material: CD4+ T cells from PBMCs. The receptors were gathered from a human donor with Susac syndrome. The CDR3 runs from the conserved cysteine through the conserved F or W. Fields, in order: CDR3 protein, CDR3 DNA, D gene, V gene, clone size, J gene, CDR3 length. D genes are given only for firm matches. Clone size, where shown, is once, few, many, or a class for clones that have expanded.

CASSLVMDGYSGANVLTF,TGTGCCAGCAGCTTAGTAATGGACGGATACTCTGGGGCCAACGTCCTGACTTTC,NA,TRBV7-3,NA,TRBJ2-6,18
CASSLEEGLAGAFYSTDTQYF,TGTGCCAGCAGCTTGGAAGAGGGACTAGCGGGGGCTTTCTACAGCACAGATACGCAGTATTTT,TRBD2,TRBV5-6,NA,TRBJ2-3,21
CASSHTALGEKLFF,TGTGCCAGCAGCCATACAGCGCTCGGGGAAAAACTGTTTTTT,NA,TRBV3-1,once,TRBJ1-4,14
CASRQNRQLAYEQYF,TGTGCCAGCAGACAGAACCGACAGCTCGCCTACGAGCAGTACTTC,NA,TRBV6-2/TRBV6-3,NA,TRBJ2-7,15
CASSSRTSGGTDTQYF,TGTGCCAGCAGCTCCAGGACTAGCGGGGGCACAGATACGCAGTATTTT,TRBD2,TRBV7-2,NA,TRBJ2-3,16
CSAPGQLGDYGYTF,TGCAGTGCTCCGGGACAACTGGGGGACTATGGCTACACCTTC,NA,TRBV20-1,NA,TRBJ1-2,14
CAWRKAGAQTGELFF,TGTGCCTGGAGGAAAGCGGGGGCCCAGACCGGGGAGCTGTTTTTT,TRBD2,TRBV30,NA,TRBJ2-2,15
CASSLGGGEQFF,TGTGCCAGCAGCTTGGGAGGGGGTGAGCAGTTCTTC,NA,TRBV5-6,few,TRBJ2-1,12
CASRGPGVPYEQYF,TGTGCCAGCCGAGGCCCCGGGGTGCCCTACGAGCAGTACTTC,NA,TRBV6-5,NA,TRBJ2-7,14
CASSQDKATEQYF,TGTGCCAGCAGCCAAGATAAGGCAACCGAGCAGTACTTC,NA,TRBV3-1,NA,TRBJ2-7,13
CASSSRQGASTETQYF,TGTGCCAGCAGTTCAAGGCAGGGGGCCAGTACTGAGACCCAGTACTTC,TRBD1,TRBV12-3/TRBV12-4,NA,TRBJ2-5,16
CASSLNLGFQHNEQFF,TGCGCCAGCAGCTTGAATCTAGGGTTCCAGCACAATGAGCAGTTCTTC,NA,TRBV5-1,NA,TRBJ2-1,16
CASRHPGQGAIEQFF,TGTGCCAGCAGACATCCGGGACAGGGGGCGATTGAGCAGTTCTTC,TRBD1,TRBV6-2/TRBV6-3,NA,TRBJ2-1,15
CAWSVHYNEQFF,TGTGCCTGGAGTGTACACTACAATGAGCAGTTCTTC,NA,TRBV30,NA,TRBJ2-1,12
CASSPRGEQQFF,TGTGCCAGCAGCCCCCGCGGGGAGCAGCAGTTCTTC,NA,TRBV6-1,NA,TRBJ2-1,12
CSVVGGDRQYEQYF,TGCAGCGTTGTTGGGGGGGACAGACAGTACGAGCAGTACTTC,NA,TRBV29-1,NA,TRBJ2-7,14
CASSFLSSGGPRETQYF,TGTGCCAGCAGCTTTCTCTCTAGCGGGGGCCCCCGGGAGACCCAGTACTTC,TRBD2,TRBV11-1,NA,TRBJ2-5,17
CAWSPLDRDIGEQYF,TGTGCCTGGAGTCCTTTGGACAGGGACATTGGCGAGCAGTACTTC,TRBD1,TRBV30,NA,TRBJ2-7,15
CSAHMDRGTEAFF,TGCAGCGCACACATGGACAGGGGCACTGAAGCTTTCTTT,TRBD1,TRBV29-1,NA,TRBJ1-1,13
CASSPDTNTEAFF,TGTGCCAGCAGCCCAGACACCAACACTGAAGCTTTCTTT,NA,TRBV7-8,NA,TRBJ1-1,13
CATSDFPFKYLFF,TGTGCCACCAGTGATTTCCCCTTTAAGTATTTGTTCTTC,NA,TRBV24-1,NA,TRBJ2-1,13
CASRPTGFGYTF,TGTGCCAGCAGACCTACAGGGTTTGGCTACACCTTC,NA,TRBV2,few,TRBJ1-2,12
CASSVADRVAATQYF,TGTGCCAGCAGCGTAGCCGACAGGGTGGCGGCGACCCAGTACTTC,TRBD1,TRBV9,NA,TRBJ2-5,15
CASSQDGTSSLSDTQYF,TGTGCCAGCAGCCAAGACGGGACTAGTAGTTTGTCAGATACGCAGTATTTT,TRBD2,TRBV14,NA,TRBJ2-3,17
CASSQDLRGAYEQYF,TGCGCCAGCAGCCAAGATTTAAGAGGTGCCTACGAGCAGTACTTC,NA,TRBV4-3,NA,TRBJ2-7,15
CASSQALGQSSYKFF,TGTGCCAGCAGCCAAGCTTTAGGACAGTCGAGCTATAAGTTCTTC,NA,TRBV3-1,NA,TRBJ2-1,15
CASSAIKTETQYF,TGTGCCAGCAGTGCCATCAAAACAGAGACCCAGTACTTC,NA,TRBV2,NA,TRBJ2-5,13
CASSKASTGVSNQPQHF,TGTGCCAGCAGTAAAGCCTCAACAGGGGTAAGCAATCAGCCCCAGCATTTT,TRBD1,TRBV27,NA,TRBJ1-5,17
CAWSPARYTGELFF,TGTGCCTGGAGTCCGGCTCGGTACACCGGGGAGCTGTTTTTT,NA,TRBV30,NA,TRBJ2-2,14
CSARDFSGGHYNEQFF,TGCAGTGCTAGAGATTTCAGCGGGGGGCACTACAATGAGCAGTTCTTC,TRBD2,TRBV20-1,once,TRBJ2-1,16
CASSLARQGASEQFF,TGTGCCAGCAGCTTAGCCCGACAGGGGGCGAGTGAGCAGTTCTTC,TRBD1,TRBV11-2,once,TRBJ2-1,15
CASSPGRDTNEQFF,TGTGCCAGCAGCCCGGGACGGGACACAAATGAGCAGTTCTTC,NA,TRBV4-2,NA,TRBJ2-1,14
CASSWRGTEAFF,TGTGCCAGCAGCTGGAGGGGTACTGAAGCTTTCTTT,NA,TRBV5-4,NA,TRBJ1-1,12
CASSSSLYGRNEKLFF,TGTGCCAGCAGCTCTTCCCTATATGGGAGAAATGAAAAACTGTTTTTT,NA,TRBV11-2,NA,TRBJ1-4,16
CSVGGGSDTQYF,TGCAGCGTTGGCGGGGGTTCCGATACGCAGTATTTT,TRBD2,TRBV29-1,few,TRBJ2-3,12
CASSIRTGRGTDTQYF,TGTGCCAGTAGTATCCGGACAGGGCGGGGCACAGATACGCAGTATTTT,TRBD1,TRBV19,once,TRBJ2-3,16
CASSLTYRGFGETQYF,TGTGCCAGCAGCTTAACCTACAGGGGATTTGGAGAGACCCAGTACTTC,TRBD1,TRBV7-6,NA,TRBJ2-5,16
CASGLGVGFEFF,TGTGCTAGTGGTTTGGGGGTAGGGTTTGAGTTCTTC,NA,TRBV12-5,NA,TRBJ2-1,12
CASSLGRQGYGYTF,TGTGCCAGCAGCTTGGGCCGACAGGGTTATGGCTACACCTTC,TRBD1,TRBV7-8,NA,TRBJ1-2,14
CAWSLNSYEQYF,TGTGCCTGGAGCCTCAACTCCTACGAGCAGTACTTC,NA,TRBV30,NA,TRBJ2-7,12
CASSFSGYGYTF,TGTGCCAGCAGTTTCTCGGGGTATGGCTACACCTTC,NA,TRBV12-3/TRBV12-4,once,TRBJ1-2,12
CASSLGGSPNTEAFF,TGTGCCAGCAGTTTAGGGGGCTCACCGAACACTGAAGCTTTCTTT,NA,TRBV12-3/TRBV12-4,NA,TRBJ1-1,15
CSARPGLAETQYF,TGCAGTGCTAGACCAGGACTAGCGGAGACCCAGTACTTC,TRBD2,TRBV20-1,NA,TRBJ2-5,13
CSVSTGIDEQYF,TGCAGCGTATCGACAGGGATTGACGAGCAGTACTTC,TRBD1,TRBV29-1,NA,TRBJ2-7,12
CSARPVAGGDEQYF,TGCAGTGCTAGACCCGTGGCAGGGGGCGACGAGCAGTACTTC,TRBD1,TRBV20-1,NA,TRBJ2-7,14
CSVARTEKHYEQYF,TGCAGCGTTGCCCGGACTGAAAAACATTACGAGCAGTACTTC,NA,TRBV29-1,NA,TRBJ2-7,14
CASSQDLLAGGNEQFF,TGCGCCAGCAGCCAAGACCTGCTAGCGGGAGGGAATGAGCAGTTCTTC,TRBD2,TRBV4-3,NA,TRBJ2-1,16
CASSLVRGLGGRWSNQPQHF,TGTGCCAGCAGCTTAGTGAGAGGCCTAGGAGGGCGGTGGAGCAATCAGCCCCAGCATTTT,NA,TRBV11-1,NA,TRBJ1-5,20
CASSSDSYNEQFF,TGTGCTAGCAGCTCGGACAGTTACAATGAGCAGTTCTTC,NA,TRBV7-7,few,TRBJ2-1,13
CASSPGTSGGHYHSYNEQFF,TGTGCCAGCAGCCCTGGGACTAGCGGGGGGCACTACCACTCCTACAATGAGCAGTTCTTC,TRBD2,TRBV3-1,NA,TRBJ2-1,20
CSAAPPGRTAYEQYF,TGCAGTGCTGCTCCCCCGGGACGTACGGCCTACGAGCAGTACTTC,NA,TRBV20-1,NA,TRBJ2-7,15
CASSMGATALHF,TGTGCCAGTAGTATGGGGGCAACGGCCCTCCACTTT,NA,TRBV19,NA,TRBJ1-6,12
CASSQDNRGDGYTF,TGTGCCAGCAGCCAAGATAACAGGGGGGATGGCTACACCTTC,TRBD1,TRBV4-2,NA,TRBJ1-2,14
CASSAAPSGRAYEQYF,TGTGCCAGCAGTGCAGCACCTAGCGGACGGGCCTACGAGCAGTACTTC,TRBD2,TRBV6-1,NA,TRBJ2-7,16
CASISSGGGNTGELFF,TGTGCCAGCATCTCCTCAGGCGGGGGGAACACCGGGGAGCTGTTTTTT,TRBD2,TRBV2,NA,TRBJ2-2,16
CASSLTGQGGYGYTF,TGTGCCAGCAGCTTGACCGGACAGGGAGGATATGGCTACACCTTC,TRBD1,TRBV5-4,NA,TRBJ1-2,15
CASSLDPQGRTEAFF,TGCGCCAGCAGCTTGGATCCTCAGGGACGCACTGAAGCTTTCTTT,NA,TRBV5-1,NA,TRBJ1-1,15
CASSQDRHYEQYF,TGTGCCAGCAGCCAAGATAGACACTACGAGCAGTACTTC,NA,TRBV3-1,NA,TRBJ2-7,13
CASTTRGPPNVLTF,TGTGCCAGCACCACCCGAGGACCCCCCAACGTCCTGACTTTC,NA,TRBV12-3/TRBV12-4,NA,TRBJ2-6,14
CASSVGSSRLTDTQYF,TGTGCCAGCAGCGTAGGTAGTAGCCGCCTCACAGATACGCAGTATTTT,NA,TRBV9,NA,TRBJ2-3,16